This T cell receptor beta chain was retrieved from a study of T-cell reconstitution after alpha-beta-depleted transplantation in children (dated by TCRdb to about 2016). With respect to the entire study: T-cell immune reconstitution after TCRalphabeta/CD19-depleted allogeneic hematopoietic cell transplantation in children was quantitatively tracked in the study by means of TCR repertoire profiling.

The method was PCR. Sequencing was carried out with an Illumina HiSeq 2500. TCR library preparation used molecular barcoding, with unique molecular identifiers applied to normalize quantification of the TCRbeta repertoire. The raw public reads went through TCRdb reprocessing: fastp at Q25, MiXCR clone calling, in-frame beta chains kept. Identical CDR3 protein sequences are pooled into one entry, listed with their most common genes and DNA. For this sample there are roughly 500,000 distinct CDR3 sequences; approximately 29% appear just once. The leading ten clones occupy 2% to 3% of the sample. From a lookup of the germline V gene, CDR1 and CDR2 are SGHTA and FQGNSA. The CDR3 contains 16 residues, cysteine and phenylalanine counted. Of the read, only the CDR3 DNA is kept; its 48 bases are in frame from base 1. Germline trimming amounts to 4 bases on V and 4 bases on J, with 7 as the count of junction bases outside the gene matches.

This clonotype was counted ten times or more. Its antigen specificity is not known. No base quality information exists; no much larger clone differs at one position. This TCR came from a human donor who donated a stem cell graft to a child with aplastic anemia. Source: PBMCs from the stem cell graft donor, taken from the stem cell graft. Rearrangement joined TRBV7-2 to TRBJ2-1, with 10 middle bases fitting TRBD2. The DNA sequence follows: TGTGCCAGCAGCTCAGCCCCTAGCGGGAGATACAATGAGCAGTTCTTC. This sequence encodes CASSSAPSGRYNEQFF.